These T cell receptor beta chains were read from a single sample in a study of metastatic and nonmetastatic thyroid tumors. TCRdb reanalyzed the PCR reads with MiXCR. This sample has some 20,000 clones, with 16% found just once. Sequencing was done on a sample of blood. The origin of the receptors is a male donor with papillary thyroid cancer or a benign thyroid nodule (not recorded which). Some clones in this sample may be carry-over from other donors' samples. The CDR3 runs from the conserved cysteine through the conserved F or W. The D gene is left open where the match is weak. Size is stated for part of the rows, as once, few or many counts, or as a class when the clone is expanded.

>many|TRBJ2-1|TRBD2|TRBV4-1
CASSQVASGYDEQFF
TGCGCCAGCAGCCAAGTGGCTAGCGGTTATGATGAGCAGTTCTTC
>many|TRBJ2-7|-|TRBV24-1
CATSEAGTEQYF
TGTGCCACCAGTGAGGCAGGGACCGAGCAGTACTTC
>many|TRBJ2-6|-|TRBV6-4
CASSDSSGTGANVLTF
TGTGCCAGCAGTGACTCGAGTGGGACTGGGGCCAACGTCCTGACTTTC
>many|TRBJ2-3|TRBD1|TRBV7-2
CASSKDRGPDTQYF
TGTGCCAGCAGCAAAGACAGGGGCCCAGATACGCAGTATTTT
>-|TRBJ1-2|TRBD1|TRBV30
CAWSGGGDRARGYTF
TGTGCCTGGAGTGGTGGTGGGGACAGAGCAAGGGGCTACACCTTC
>many|TRBJ1-2|-|TRBV4-2
CASSQDLRAHYGYTF
TGTGCCAGCAGCCAAGATTTAAGGGCCCACTATGGCTACACCTTC
>many|TRBJ2-2|TRBD2|TRBV7-9
CASSLLAANTGELFF
TGTGCCAGCAGCCTGCTAGCGGCTAACACCGGGGAGCTGTTTTTT
>many|TRBJ1-5|-|TRBV20-1
CSARKGTSNQPQHF
TGCAGTGCTAGAAAGGGTACAAGCAATCAGCCCCAGCATTTT
>many|TRBJ2-5|TRBD2|TRBV19
CASSPRGVQETQYF
TGTGCCAGTAGTCCTCGGGGGGTACAAGAGACCCAGTACTTC
>many|TRBJ1-1|-|TRBV19
CASSAARAVGTEAFF
TGTGCCAGTAGTGCAGCCAGGGCGGTTGGGACTGAAGCTTTCTTT
>many|TRBJ2-2|-|TRBV6-4
CASSSDQANTGELFF
TGCGCCAGCAGTTCGGACCAAGCTAACACCGGGGAGCTGTTTTTT
>many|TRBJ2-1|TRBD2|TRBV11-2
CASSLVGTSGYNEQFF
TGTGCCAGCAGCTTGGTAGGGACTAGCGGATACAATGAGCAGTTCTTC
>many|TRBJ2-3|TRBD1|TRBV29-1
CSGGQSTDTQYF
TGCAGCGGGGGACAGAGCACAGATACGCAGTATTTT
>many|TRBJ2-3|TRBD1|TRBV5-8
CASSRGQGPDTQYF
TGTGCCAGCAGCCGAGGACAGGGTCCAGATACGCAGTATTTT
>-|TRBJ2-7|-|TRBV5-1
CASSLKGPYEQYF
TGCGCCAGCAGCTTGAAGGGCCCCTACGAGCAGTACTTC
>medium-sized|TRBJ2-7|-|TRBV4-3
CASSQDLLGGIYEQYF
TGCGCCAGCAGCCAAGATCTACTGGGAGGAATCTACGAGCAGTACTTC
>many|TRBJ1-1|TRBD1|TRBV5-1
CASSLVVTGGYTEAFF
TGCGCCAGCAGCTTAGTTGTAACAGGGGGCTACACTGAAGCTTTCTTT
>many|TRBJ1-2|-|TRBV2
CASKTTVGGDYGYTF
TGTGCCAGCAAAACGACAGTCGGGGGGGACTATGGCTACACCTTC
>-|TRBJ1-5|-|TRBV29-1
CSVSLNEDQPQHF
TGCAGCGTTAGTTTGAACGAGGATCAGCCCCAGCATTTT
>many|TRBJ1-5|-|TRBV2
CASSEETASNQPQHF
TGTGCCAGCAGTGAAGAGACAGCTAGCAATCAGCCCCAGCATTTT
>many|TRBJ2-2|-|TRBV6-1
CASSETPGPLFPGELFF
TGTGCCAGCAGTGAGACCCCGGGACCACTCTTCCCCGGGGAGCTGTTTTTT
>many|TRBJ2-1|TRBD1|TRBV11-2
CASSLEGQNYNEQFF
TGTGCCAGCAGCTTAGAGGGACAGAACTACAATGAGCAGTTCTTC